This T cell receptor (beta chain) was sequenced in a study of CD8+ T cells in alopecia areata. Following extraction, RNA underwent reverse transcription to cDNA, which served as the sequencing template. Assay used: immunoSEQ multiplex PCR; TCRdb lists only in-frame clones, some missing. The repertoire holds around 300,000 clones, with 60% as singletons. V gave up 3 bases and J gave up 3 bases; unmatched junction bases: 5. CDR3 length: 15 amino acids. Germline CDR1 LNHDA, CDR2 SQIVND (reference sequence). The treatment: oral pan-JAK inhibitor, 5-10 mg twice daily. It was from alopecia areata patients that lesional scalp punch biopsies and peripheral blood were collected.

V is TRBV19 and J is TRBJ1-1, with 9 bases identical to TRBD1. This sequence originates from a human donor with alopecia areata. The sample consisted of CD4+ T cells sorted from blood, taken around week 54, from a patient treated with tofacitinib. This CDR3 reads CASSILGQGDTEAFF. The CDR3 DNA follows: TGTGCCAGTAGTATCCTGGGACAGGGTGACACTGAAGCTTTCTTT.